The 14 T cell receptor beta chains reported below all come from one sample, sequenced in a study of regulatory dendritic cells for organ transplantation. Libraries were prepared by immunoSEQ multiplex PCR; TCRdb keeps only in-frame clonotypes and omits some of them. The table shows 25,000 to 30,000 clones, with roughly four fifths occurring only once. Sequenced sample: naive CD4+ T cells from blood. The sample's subset: CD45RA+ naive T cells. All receptors derive from a human donor in good health.

The chain employs TRBV14 and TRBJ1-1; 12 nucleotides line up with TRBD1. The CDR3 length is 17 residues. The germline V gene has CDR1 SGHDN and CDR2 FVKESK. V dropped 4 bases and J dropped 2; count of bases not matched to a gene: 8. CDR3 in DNA: TGTGCCAGCAGCCTCAGGGACAGGGGGCTAGAAAACACTGAAGCTTTCTTT. Translated: CASSLRDRGLENTEAFF.

This clone was counted only a few times. CDR3 in DNA: TGTGCCAGCAGCATGGGACAGGGGAATGAAAAACTGTTTTTT. Translated: CASSMGQGNEKLFF. The chain is built from TRBV9 and TRBJ1-4; 10 bases are a match to TRBD1. Losses at the gene ends were 4 bases for V and 5 bases for J; bases not matched to a gene: 2. The CDR3 spans 14 residues. CDR1 and CDR2 (germline): SGDLS, YYNGEE.

This sequence joins TRBV6-5 and TRBJ2-7; 8 bases map to TRBD2. Germline trimming cut 4 bases from V and 3 bases from J; bases unmatched to any gene: 5. The CDR3 sequence is 14 residues long. Germline CDR1 MNHEY, CDR2 SVGAGI. The CDR3 region is CASSFSGGDYEQYF. The DNA of the CDR3 is TGTGCCAGCAGTTTCAGCGGGGGAGACTACGAGCAGTACTTC.

The rearrangement uses TRBV4-1 and TRBJ1-6; D unclear. Looked up from germline, CDR1 is MGHRA and CDR2 is YSYEKL. This CDR3 is built from 13 residues. The V and J ends lost 2 bases and 10 bases respectively, with 9 bases between them. CDR3 DNA sequence: TGCGCCAGCAGCCAACCTCCCTCCTCACCCCTCCACTTT. As protein: CASSQPPSSPLHF.

The V call is TRBV6-5, the J call TRBJ1-2; the D is unclear. V was cut by 3 bases and J by 1 base, with 6 bases left in between. From germline, CDR1 is MNHEY and CDR2 SVGAGI. The CDR3 consists of 13 residues. The CDR3 reads CASSYVSNYGYTF. CDR3 DNA sequence: TGTGCCAGCAGTTATGTCAGTAACTATGGCTACACCTTC.

The chain uses TRBV11-2 and TRBJ2-5, with 14 bases that match TRBD2. The CDR3 totals 17 residues. From germline, CDR1 is SGHAT and CDR2 FQNNGV. J was trimmed by 8 bases and V by 5 bases; bases with no gene match: 13. The CDR3 reads CASSLISTSGGEGTQYF. In DNA, the CDR3 is TGTGCCAGCAGCCTCATATCGACTAGCGGGGGGGAAGGAACCCAGTACTTC.

The gene calls are TRBV2 and TRBJ1-2, with D unclear. There are 13 residues in the CDR3. CDR1 SNHLY and CDR2 FYNNEI come from the germline V gene. V gave up 7 bases and J gave up 2 bases, with 11 bases separating them. The CDR3 sequence is CASTFTENYGYTF. The CDR3 coding sequence is TGTGCCAGCACCTTTACAGAAAACTATGGCTACACCTTC.

The table lists this clone with a few counts. The V call is TRBV6-5, the J call TRBJ1-5; D remains unclear. The CDR3 is 15 amino acids. Germline V CDR1 and CDR2: MNHEY, SVGAGI. The V end lost 3 bases, the J end lost 2 bases, and 11 bases lay between the germline ends. The CDR3 coding sequence is TGTGCCAGCAGTTATTCCATGGCGGGCAATCAGCCCCAGCATTTT. It encodes CASSYSMAGNQPQHF.

The chain links TRBV4-2 to TRBJ1-2; the D is unclear. The CDR3 extends over 15 amino acids. Germline V lookup: CDR1 LGHNA, CDR2 YNFKEQ. Trimming took 1 base from V and 5 from J, leaving 14 bases between them. The CDR3 here is CASSQGPTRSYGYTF. The CDR3, as DNA: TGTGCCAGCAGCCAAGGGCCGACTCGATCATATGGCTACACCTTC.

The chain couples TRBV6-1 to TRBJ1-2; TRBD1 aligns across 9 bases. The CDR3 length is 14 residues. Germline loops: CDR1 MNHNS, CDR2 SASEGT. Trimming cost V 6 bases and J 5 bases; bases outside gene matches: 7. In nucleotides, the CDR3 is TGTGCCAGCAGGCCGGACAGGGGATTATATGGCTACACCTTC. This codes for CASRPDRGLYGYTF.

The rearrangement joins TRBV11-2 to TRBJ1-5; possibly TRBD1 for D (5 bases). Trimming left V 4 bases short and J 0 bases short, with 13 bases between. In germline, CDR1 is SGHAT, CDR2 FQNNGV. The CDR3 is 16 residues long. CDR3 sequence: CASSWGEGSSNQPQHF. The CDR3 region has the DNA TGTGCCAGCAGCTGGGGGGAGGGGTCTAGCAATCAGCCCCAGCATTTT.

V gene TRBV5-1 combines with J gene TRBJ2-3; 9 positions match TRBD2. V trimming: 3 bases; J trimming: 10 bases; junction bases outside the gene matches: 12. Germline CDR1 SGHRS, CDR2 YFSETQ. The CDR3 has 15 residues. CDR3 DNA sequence: TGCGCCAGCAGCTCGGAGGGACTAGCCGGCCGAGCGCAGTATTTT. It encodes CASSSEGLAGRAQYF.

CDR3 sequence: CASSIAEAPSDTQYF. Here the CDR3 DNA reads TGTGCCAGTAGTATAGCTGAAGCACCCTCAGATACGCAGTATTTT. The chain is built from TRBV19 and TRBJ2-3; no definite D call. The V end was cut by 1 base, the J end by 4 bases, with 12 bases between. The CDR3 extends over 15 amino acids. CDR1 and CDR2 from the germline V gene are LNHDA and SQIVND (reference sequence).

CDR3 loop: CASSLGPTGTEAFF. The DNA for the CDR3 is TGCGCCAGCAGCTTGGGCCCCACGGGGACTGAAGCTTTCTTT. The chain has TRBV5-1 and TRBJ1-1, with unresolved D. Trimming removed 0 bases from V and 5 bases from J, with 11 bases in between. Germline CDR1 SGHRS, CDR2 YFSETQ. CDR3 length: 14 amino acids.